One and the same sample provided the 24 T cell receptor beta chains below, sequenced in a study of cytomegalovirus exposure and HLA in healthy donors. Vbeta (60) and Jbeta (13) primers were used in the PCR. The assay was immunoSEQ multiplex PCR, and TCRdb's table has in-frame clones only and misses some. This sample carries about 230,000 clones, roughly 84% of them seen once, and the ten largest clones take 1% to 1.5%. The sequenced sample was PBMCs. The receptors derive from a human donor in good health.

This clone was picked up a small number of times. The V gene is TRBV6-6, the J gene TRBJ1-1, with D possibly being TRBD1 (5 bases). In germline, CDR1 is MNHNY, CDR2 SVGAGI (reference sequence). Trimming removed 7 bases from V and 11 bases from J, with 23 bases in between. The CDR3 has 14 amino acids. The CDR3 here is CASIPGEVVSEAFF. The DNA for the CDR3 is TGTGCCAGCATCCCGGGGGAGGTGGTTAGTGAGGCTTTCTTT.

In its sample, this clone was seen once. V gene TRBV5-8 combines with J gene TRBJ1-2, with a tentative D call TRBD1 (5 bases). Trimming removed 1 base from V and 5 bases from J, with 15 bases in between. The CDR3 is made up of 15 amino acids. CDR1 SGHTS and CDR2 YDEGEE come from the germline V gene. CDR3 sequence reads: CASSLWQGQRYGYTF. The DNA of the CDR3 is TGTGCCAGCAGCTTGTGGCAGGGTCAGAGATATGGCTACACCTTC.

The chain recombines TRBV28 with TRBJ2-1, with D possibly being TRBD1 (5 bases). The CDR3 spans 15 residues. Trimming left V 7 bases short and J 4 bases short, with 17 bases between. Per the germline V gene, CDR1 is MDHEN and CDR2 is SYDVKM. CDR3 coding DNA: TGTGCCAGCACTACAGACAGCCCTGGGTACAATGAGCAGTTCTTC. Its translation is CASTTDSPGYNEQFF. Supplemented by reference TRBV28 and TRBJ2-1, the full variable domain reads DVKVTQSSRYLVKRTGEKVFLECVQDMDHENMFWYRQDPGLGLRLIYFSYDVKMKEKGDIPEGYSVSREKKERFSLILESASTNQTSMYLCASTTDSPGYNEQFFGPGTRLTVL.

This chain joins TRBV9 and TRBJ2-1; the match to TRBD2 covers 11 bases. CDR3 length: 18 residues. Germline lookup yields CDR1 SGDLS and CDR2 YYNGEE. The V gene end was trimmed by 0 bases and the J gene end by 0 bases; junction bases not matched to a gene: 5. The chain's CDR3 is CASSVGGLADSSYNEQFF. CDR3 nucleotide sequence: TGTGCCAGCAGCGTAGGGGGACTAGCGGACAGCTCCTACAATGAGCAGTTCTTC. Full variable domain (missing parts from reference TRBV9 and TRBJ2-1): DSGVTQTPKHLITATGQRVTLRCSPRSGDLSVYWYQQSLDQGLQFLIQYYNGEERAKGNILERFSAQQFPDLHSELNLSSLELGDSALYFCASSVGGLADSSYNEQFFGPGTRLTVL.

The CDR3 here is CASSKQSGQPQHF. Here the CDR3 DNA reads TGTGCCAGCAGTAAACAGAGCGGTCAGCCCCAGCATTTT. The rearrangement uses TRBV27 and TRBJ1-5; D ambiguous. Trimming removed 5 bases from V and 6 bases from J, with 11 bases in between. Germline CDR1 is MNHEY and CDR2 is SMNVEV (reference sequence). This CDR3 spans 13 amino acids.

V gene TRBV6-6 combines with J gene TRBJ2-1; D uncertain. CDR1 and CDR2 (germline): MNHNY, SVGAGI (reference sequence). Trimming shortened V by 2 bases and J by 9 bases, and 8 bases separated the two germline ends. CDR3 length equals 12 residues. The CDR3 bases are TGTGCCAGCAGTTACGGAGTCGCTGAGCAGTTCTTC. The encoded protein is CASSYGVAEQFF.

The chain combines TRBV7-8 with TRBJ2-1; 7 nucleotides align to TRBD2. This CDR3 region has 15 residues. V dropped 5 bases and J dropped 2; count of bases not matched to a gene: 6. Germline V gene data show CDR1 as SGHVS and CDR2 as FQNEAQ. In nucleotides, the CDR3 is TGTGCCAGCAGCCCTAGCGGACCAGCCTACAATGAGCAGTTCTTC. Its protein product is CASSPSGPAYNEQFF.

The CDR3 reads CASSRPGTGNYGYTF. DNA of the CDR3: TGTGCCAGCAGTCGTCCCGGGACAGGGAACTATGGCTACACCTTC. J is TRBJ1-2 and V is TRBV28; TRBD1 matches 9 bases. This CDR3 spans 15 amino acids. V gave up 5 bases and J gave up 2 bases; unmatched junction bases: 6. Germline lookup yields CDR1 MDHEN and CDR2 SYDVKM.

The CDR3 nucleotides read TGTGCCAGCAGCTTACAGGCAGGACAGCCCCAGCATTTT. Protein product: CASSLQAGQPQHF. The rearrangement uses TRBV7-3 and TRBJ1-5; no clear D. The CDR3 runs 13 residues. The germline CDR1 and CDR2 sequences are SGHTA and FQGTGA. The V gene lost 2 bases and the J gene lost 7 bases, with 9 bases spanning the gap.

The rearrangement uses TRBV19 and TRBJ1-5; tentative D call: TRBD1 (5 bases). Trimming took off 5 bases at V and 3 bases at J, with 17 bases between the two ends. Looked up from germline, CDR1 is LNHDA and CDR2 is SQIVND (reference sequence). The CDR3 is made up of 16 amino acids. This CDR3 is CASSSSVGRANQPQHF. The CDR3 DNA reads as TGTGCCAGTAGTTCCTCGGTCGGCAGGGCCAATCAGCCCCAGCATTTT.

This chain joins TRBV2 and TRBJ2-4; 9 nucleotides agree with TRBD1. There are 12 residues in the CDR3. Germline V lookup: CDR1 SNHLY, CDR2 FYNNEI. V shed 8 bases and J 9 bases; nucleotides not matched to a gene: 5. CDR3 bases: TGTGCCAGCCGGGACAGGGTAGGCATTCAGTACTTC. It codes for CASRDRVGIQYF.

A single count supports this clone. The rearrangement links TRBV7-9 to TRBJ2-6; perhaps TRBD1 as D (5 bases). This CDR3 contains 14 residues. Looked up from germline, CDR1 is SEHNR and CDR2 is FQNEAQ (reference sequence). The V end was cut by 5 bases, the J end by 3 bases, with 8 bases between. CDR3: CASSADSGANVLTF. CDR3 DNA sequence: TGTGCCAGCAGCGCAGACAGTGGGGCCAACGTCCTGACTTTC.

Only one count was recorded for this clone. DNA for the CDR3: TGTGCCAGCAGTGAAGTGGGGGCGGACTACGAGCAGTACTTC. Encoded protein: CASSEVGADYEQYF. The chain carries TRBV6-1 and TRBJ2-7; the D gene is possibly TRBD1 (6 bases). The ends were cut back, 1 base at V and 3 bases at J, with 10 bases in the middle. Germline V CDR1 and CDR2: MNHNS, SASEGT. The CDR3 is 14 residues long.

V usage is TRBV28 and J usage is TRBJ2-5; D call uncertain. Per the germline V gene, CDR1 is MDHEN and CDR2 is SYDVKM. Between the trimmed V and J ends, which lost 8 bases and 4 bases, there was a span of 8 bases. This CDR3 is 11 amino acids long. The CDR3 region has the DNA TGTGCCAGCGGCCGAAGAGAGACCCAGTACTTC. Translating gives CASGRRETQYF.

The CDR3 DNA reads TGCGCCAGCAGCTTGAATCCGGGACTAGTTGGAGATACGCAGTATTTT. Translation: CASSLNPGLVGDTQYF. The chain combines TRBV5-1 with TRBJ2-3, with 8 bases matching TRBD2. CDR1 SGHRS and CDR2 YFSETQ come from the germline V gene. V lost 1 base, J lost 5 bases, and 9 bases stayed unmatched. This CDR3 has 16 amino acids.

The chain couples TRBV7-6 to TRBJ1-2; 9 nucleotides line up with TRBD1. Germline V CDR1 and CDR2: SGHVS, FNYEAQ. The CDR3 covers 20 residues. Losses at the gene ends were 0 bases for V and 8 bases for J; bases not matched to a gene: 22. The CDR3 DNA follows: TGTGCCAGCAGCTTAGCGACAGCCCGGGGACAGGGAGGCCCGGGAGGAGGCTACACCTTC. Translation gives CASSLATARGQGGPGGGYTF.

The chain is built from TRBV12-5 and TRBJ2-3; D unclear. This CDR3 is built from 12 residues. Germline values: CDR1 LGHNT, CDR2 FRNRAP. CDR3 in amino acids: CASKRSTDTQYF. The CDR3 DNA sequence: TGTGCCTCAAAACGGAGCACAGATACGCAGTATTTT.

The chain recombines TRBV11-3 with TRBJ2-7; TRBD2 agrees at 9 bases. The CDR3 has 15 amino acids. Germline CDR1 reads SGHNT; CDR2 reads YENEEA. V trimming: 6 bases; J trimming: 0 bases; junction bases outside the gene matches: 6. CDR3 in DNA: TGTGCCAGCAGTCATCATAGCGGGAGCTCCTACGAGCAGTACTTC. This translates into CASSHHSGSSYEQYF.

The rearrangement links TRBV5-3 to TRBJ2-1; 7 bases match TRBD1. TRBV5-3 is an open reading frame, and its role is uncertain. The length of the CDR3 is 15 residues. The V segment lost 2 bases and the J segment 4 bases; nucleotides outside the gene matches: 6. The CDR3 nucleotides are TGTGCCAGAAGCTTAACAGGGGCCCCTTACAATGAGCAGTTCTTC. It translates to CARSLTGAPYNEQFF.

This sequence joins TRBV11-3 and TRBJ2-7, with 7 bases aligning to TRBD1. CDR1 is SGHNT, CDR2 YENEEA, per germline. The CDR3 length is 14 residues. J lost 7 bases, V lost 1 base, and 7 bases had no gene match. CDR3 sequence reads: CASSLVGTEGEQYF. CDR3 coding DNA: TGTGCCAGCAGCTTAGTTGGGACAGAGGGAGAGCAGTACTTC.

About this clone: A junction end diverges from the germline sequence, so it may reflect a read error. The V and J genes are TRBV7-9 and TRBJ2-2; D possibly corresponds to TRBD1 (6 bases). There are 18 residues in the CDR3. CDR1 and CDR2 from the germline V gene are SEHNR and FQNEAQ (reference sequence). CDR3 residues: CSSSLAPQGSKHNGELFF. The CDR3 DNA reads TGTTCCAGCAGCTTAGCCCCACAGGGCTCGAAACATAACGGGGAGCTGTTTTTT.

The chain has TRBV5-8 and TRBJ2-7; TRBD2 is a possible D gene (6 bases). Trimming removed 2 bases at V and 2 bases at J, with 14 bases between. The CDR3 extends over 15 amino acids. Per germline, CDR1 SGHTS and CDR2 YDEGEE. The CDR3 nucleotides are TGTGCCAGCAGCTTAGGGGCGGGAAGGGCCTACGAGCAGTACTTC. Protein sequence: CASSLGAGRAYEQYF.

The chain is built from TRBV28 and TRBJ2-1, with 11 bases identical to TRBD1. V shed 7 bases, J shed 6 bases, and the junction held 14 bases outside the gene matches. The CDR3 is made up of 17 amino acids. Germline CDR1 MDHEN, CDR2 SYDVKM. CDR3 sequence: CASTPQDGQGAVNEQFF. As DNA, the CDR3 is TGTGCCAGCACCCCACAAGACGGACAGGGGGCCGTCAATGAGCAGTTCTTC.

The V call is TRBV11-3, the J call TRBJ2-7; TRBD1 is a possible D gene (6 bases). Trimming shortened V by 2 bases and J by 1 base, and 12 bases separated the two germline ends. In germline, CDR1 is SGHNT, CDR2 YENEEA. The CDR3 contains 15 residues. The CDR3 reads CASSLQTGTSYEQYF. For the CDR3, the DNA is TGTGCCAGCAGCTTACAGACCGGGACATCCTACGAGCAGTACTTC.